This T cell receptor (beta chain) is drawn from a study of OX40 agonist ivuxolimab in advanced cancers. Overall study context: Every 2 weeks, patients got intravenous ivuxolimab at one of six dose levels (0.01-10 mg/kg).

The CDR3 totals 14 residues. Unmatched junction bases numbered 6, after V lost 7 bases and J lost 2 bases. Germline loops: CDR1 LGHNT, CDR2 FRNRAP. TCRdb's copy holds only in-frame clones and misses some; the assay was immunoSEQ multiplex PCR. The sample lists tens of thousands of clones, 80% to 85% occurring once. This TCR derives from an adult with an advanced solid tumor such as melanoma, head and neck, liver or kidney cancer. The chain combines TRBV12-5 with TRBJ2-3; 7 bases are shared with TRBD2. Material: CD4+ or CD8+ T cells sorted from blood, obtained in a trial of the OX40 agonist ivuxolimab. The CDR3 DNA sequence: TGTGCTAGTGATAGGGGAGGGGACACAGATACGCAGTATTTT. Translation gives CASDRGGDTDTQYF.